The 20 T cell receptor beta chains reported below all come from one sample, sequenced in a study of cytomegalovirus exposure and HLA in healthy donors. The PCR ran on 60 Vbeta and 13 Jbeta primers. Method: immunoSEQ multiplex PCR; TCRdb's copy keeps in-frame clones and lacks some. The sample lists 90,000 to 150,000 clones; roughly three quarters were seen once. Sequences were obtained from PBMCs. Source of these receptors: a woman aged 40-49 years in good health and CMV-seropositive.

This chain joins TRBV2 and TRBJ2-7; no firm D call. This CDR3 is 12 amino acids long. Germline values: CDR1 SNHLY, CDR2 FYNNEI. Deletions cut 4 bases from V and 7 bases from J, with 11 bases between. CDR3 loop: CASSARLREQYF. The DNA for the CDR3 is TGTGCCAGCAGTGCTAGGTTGCGGGAGCAGTACTTC.

The table lists this clone with a few counts. The junction and the germline gene differ at one end; a read error may be behind it. The chain links TRBV5-1 to TRBJ2-3; TRBD2 aligns across 10 bases. This CDR3 region has 15 residues. Per the germline V gene, CDR1 is SGHRS and CDR2 is YFSETQ. In DNA form, the CDR3 reads TGCGCCAGCGGCTTAGCGGGGGGCAACACAGATACGCAGTATTTT. Its protein is CASGLAGGNTDTQYF.

The V gene is TRBV4-2, the J gene TRBJ1-5; a weak D match, TRBD1 (5 bases). The germline gives CDR1 LGHNA, CDR2 YNFKEQ. Trimming pared 4 bases from V and 7 bases from J, leaving 20 bases between. This CDR3 contains 16 residues. Written as DNA, the CDR3 is TGTGCCAGCAGCCCGTCAGAGTGGGGGAGGGAACAGCCCCAGCATTTT. Translated: CASSPSEWGREQPQHF.

The V gene is TRBV30, the J gene TRBJ1-1; D gene uncertain. This CDR3 is built from 14 residues. Per germline, CDR1 GTSNPN and CDR2 SVGIG (reference sequence). The V and J ends lost 0 bases and 11 bases respectively, with 19 bases between them. This CDR3 is CAWSVHFLSSGAFF. The CDR3 DNA reads as TGTGCCTGGAGTGTACATTTCCTGTCTAGCGGGGCTTTCTTT. Complete variable domain (other parts from reference TRBV30 and TRBJ1-1): SQTIHQWPATLVQPVGSPLSLECTVEGTSNPNLYWYRQAAGRGLQLLFYSVGIGQISSEVPQNLSASRPQDRQFILSSKKLLLSDSGFYLCAWSVHFLSSGAFFGQGTRLTVV.

The chain carries TRBV11-1 and TRBJ2-5; TRBD1 matches at 10 bases. With 6 bases clipped from V and 5 bases from J, the junction kept 12 bases outside the gene matches. CDR1 SGHAT and CDR2 FQDESV come from the germline V gene (reference sequence). This CDR3 is built from 16 residues. CDR3 bases: TGTGCCAGCAGACCTCGACGACAGGGGGCATACGAGACCCAGTACTTC. This encodes CASRPRRQGAYETQYF.

The V and J genes are TRBV2 and TRBJ1-4, with a possible D match to TRBD1 (5 bases). The CDR3 is 12 residues long. With 2 bases removed from V and 14 bases from J, the gap between germline ends came to 12 bases. Germline V gene lookup returns CDR1 SNHLY and CDR2 FYNNEI. CDR3 loop: CASSEWGVQLFF. In DNA form, the CDR3 reads TGTGCCAGCAGTGAATGGGGGGTACAGCTGTTTTTT.

The rearrangement uses TRBV4-2 and TRBJ1-5, with 8 bases matching TRBD1. This CDR3 contains 16 residues. V shed 4 bases and J 0 bases; nucleotides not matched to a gene: 5. Germline V CDR1 and CDR2: LGHNA, YNFKEQ. The CDR3 DNA follows: TGTGCCAGCAGCCTTGGAGGGACAGGTAGCAATCAGCCCCAGCATTTT. Its translation: CASSLGGTGSNQPQHF.

V is TRBV5-1 and J is TRBJ2-3; D is perhaps TRBD1 (6 bases). Looked up from germline, CDR1 is SGHRS and CDR2 is YFSETQ. V lost 0 bases and J lost 6, with 11 bases in between. CDR3 length equals 14 residues. The chain's CDR3 is CASSLAGQGDTQYF. CDR3 nucleotides: TGCGCCAGCAGCTTGGCGGGGCAGGGGGATACGCAGTATTTT.

This clone turned up a few times. The chain couples TRBV19 to TRBJ1-1; the D gene is possibly TRBD1 (5 bases). Trimming cost V 10 bases and J 5 bases, with 17 bases left between them. Germline values: CDR1 LNHDA, CDR2 SQIVND (reference sequence). This CDR3 region has 13 residues. The CDR3 DNA sequence: TGTGCCACCAAGGAGGGGCGGGGGACTGAAGCTTTCTTT. This sequence encodes CATKEGRGTEAFF.

The gene calls are TRBV5-1 and TRBJ1-1; no firm D call. The ends were cut back, 0 bases at V and 7 bases at J, with 10 bases in the middle. The CDR3 extends over 13 amino acids. In germline, CDR1 is SGHRS, CDR2 YFSETQ. The chain's CDR3 is CASSLGEEGEAFF. DNA for the CDR3: TGCGCCAGCAGCTTGGGGGAGGAAGGTGAAGCTTTCTTT.

The gene calls are TRBV11-2 and TRBJ2-7; TRBD2 is a possible D gene (6 bases). Trimming removed 4 bases from V and 4 bases from J, with 17 bases in between. The germline gives CDR1 SGHAT, CDR2 FQNNGV. The CDR3 totals 15 residues. The CDR3 bases are TGTGCCAGCAGCTGGGAGGCGGAAACCCTTTACGAGCAGTACTTC. It codes for CASSWEAETLYEQYF.

This chain links TRBV2 with TRBJ1-1, with 8 bases aligning to TRBD1. The CDR3 runs 15 residues. In germline, CDR1 is SNHLY, CDR2 FYNNEI. V lost 6 bases, J lost 2 bases, and 8 bases stayed unmatched. The CDR3 region is CASSAPDRENTEAFF. CDR3 DNA: TGTGCCAGCAGCGCCCCGGACAGGGAAAACACTGAAGCTTTCTTT.

This clone has just one count. The gene calls are TRBV5-1 and TRBJ2-1, with D perhaps matching TRBD2 (5 bases). Germline V lookup: CDR1 SGHRS, CDR2 YFSETQ. With 0 bases removed from V and 3 bases from J, the gap between germline ends came to 10 bases. This CDR3 region has 15 residues. Here the CDR3 DNA reads TGCGCCAGCAGCTTGGGAGGGCGAAACTACAATGAGCAGTTCTTC. The encoded protein is CASSLGGRNYNEQFF.

The genes are TRBV30 and TRBJ1-6; D is uncertain. The CDR3 is made up of 16 amino acids. V lost 0 bases, J lost 1 base, and 10 bases lay in between. The V gene's germline CDR1 is GTSNPN and CDR2 SVGIG (reference sequence). The CDR3 DNA follows: TGTGCCTGGAGTGTTTCGGGTTCGTCCTATAATTCACCCCTCCACTTT. Its translation is CAWSVSGSSYNSPLHF.

The chain uses TRBV19 and TRBJ1-1, with TRBD1 matching over 7 bases. Unmatched junction bases numbered 3, after V lost 3 bases and J lost 8 bases. The length of the CDR3 is 12 residues. Germline lookup yields CDR1 LNHDA and CDR2 SQIVND (reference sequence). In nucleotides, the CDR3 is TGTGCCAGTAGTATCGGGACAGAAGAAGCTTTCTTT. It yields the protein CASSIGTEEAFF.

The chain links TRBV6-5 to TRBJ2-2, with 8 bases identical to TRBD1. Germline trimming cut 7 bases from V and 6 bases from J; bases unmatched to any gene: 7. This CDR3 region has 14 residues. From germline, CDR1 is MNHEY and CDR2 SVGAGI. The CDR3, as DNA: TGTGCCAGCAACAGGGGGAAGGGGCCCGGGGAGCTGTTTTTT. As protein: CASNRGKGPGELFF.

This chain uses TRBV5-1 with TRBJ1-4; D may be TRBD1 (5 bases). Germline assignment: CDR1 SGHRS and CDR2 YFSETQ. There are 17 residues in the CDR3. Trimming removed 0 bases from V and 0 bases from J, with 12 bases in between. CDR3 sequence (DNA): TGCGCCAGCAGCTTGGCCGGGAGGGGATCAACTAATGAAAAACTGTTTTTT. It specifies CASSLAGRGSTNEKLFF.

This clone showed up just once. This chain uses TRBV5-1 with TRBJ1-1; possibly TRBD1 for D (6 bases). The CDR3 is made up of 14 amino acids. In germline, CDR1 is SGHRS, CDR2 YFSETQ. V was cut by 3 bases and J by 1 base, with 10 bases left in between. CDR3 in DNA: TGCGCCAGCAGCTCCGGGACAACGAACACTGAAGCTTTCTTT. This gives the protein CASSSGTTNTEAFF.

This chain links TRBV19 with TRBJ1-5, with D possibly TRBD1 on 5 matching bases. The CDR3 has 12 residues. With 7 bases removed from V and 5 bases from J, the gap between germline ends came to 9 bases. Germline loops: CDR1 LNHDA, CDR2 SQIVND (reference sequence). The CDR3 nucleotides read TGTGCCAGTAAGGACACCTATCAGCCCCAGCATTTT. As protein: CASKDTYQPQHF.

The sample holds a few counts of this clone. This chain joins TRBV7-2 and TRBJ2-3, with D possibly TRBD2 on 6 matching bases. V lost 5 bases to trimming and J lost 2 bases, with 8 bases between them. The germline V gene has CDR1 SGHTA and CDR2 FQGNSA. The CDR3 runs to 13 residues. The chain's CDR3 is CASSRLVTDTQYF. Here the CDR3 DNA reads TGTGCCAGCAGCCGACTAGTCACAGATACGCAGTATTTT.